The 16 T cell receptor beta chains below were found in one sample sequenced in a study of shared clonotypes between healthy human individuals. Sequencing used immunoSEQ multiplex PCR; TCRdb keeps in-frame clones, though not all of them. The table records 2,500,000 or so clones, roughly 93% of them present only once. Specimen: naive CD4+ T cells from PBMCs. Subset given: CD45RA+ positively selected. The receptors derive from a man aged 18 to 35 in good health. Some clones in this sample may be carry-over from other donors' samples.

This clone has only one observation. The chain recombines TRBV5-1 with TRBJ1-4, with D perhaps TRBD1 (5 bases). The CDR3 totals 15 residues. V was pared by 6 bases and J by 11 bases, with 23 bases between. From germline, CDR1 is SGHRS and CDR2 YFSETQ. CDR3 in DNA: TGCGCCAGCAAGCCAAGGGGCTCGGGGAACAGGAAACTGTTTTTT. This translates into CASKPRGSGNRKLFF.

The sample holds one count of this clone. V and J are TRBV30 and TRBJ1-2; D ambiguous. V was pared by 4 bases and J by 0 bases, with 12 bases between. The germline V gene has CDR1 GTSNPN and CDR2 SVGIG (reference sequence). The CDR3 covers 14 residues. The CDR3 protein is CAWTPRGPNYGYTF. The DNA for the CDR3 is TGTGCCTGGACCCCGCGGGGTCCTAACTATGGCTACACCTTC.

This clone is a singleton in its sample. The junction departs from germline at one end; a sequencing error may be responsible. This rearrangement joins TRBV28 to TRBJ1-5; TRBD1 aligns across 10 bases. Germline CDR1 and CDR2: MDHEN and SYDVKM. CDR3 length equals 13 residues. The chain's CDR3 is CASLTGGKQPQHF. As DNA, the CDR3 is TGTGCCAGCCTGACAGGGGGCAAGCAGCCCCAGCATTTT. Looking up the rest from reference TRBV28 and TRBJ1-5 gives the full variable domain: DVKVTQSSRYLVKRTGEKVFLECVQDMDHENMFWYRQDPGLGLRLIYFSYDVKMKEKGDIPEGYSVSREKKERFSLILESASTNQTSMYLCASLTGGKQPQHFGDGTRLSIL.

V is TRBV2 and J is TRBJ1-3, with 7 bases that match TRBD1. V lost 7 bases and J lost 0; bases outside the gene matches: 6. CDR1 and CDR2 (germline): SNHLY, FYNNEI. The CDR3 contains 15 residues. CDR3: CASTSGTASGNTIYF. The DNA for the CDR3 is TGTGCCAGCACATCCGGGACAGCCTCTGGAAACACCATATATTTT. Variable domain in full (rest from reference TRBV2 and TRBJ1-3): EPEVTQTPSHQVTQMGQEVILRCVPISNHLYFYWYRQILGQKVEFLVSFYNNEISEKSEIFDDQFSVERPDGSNFTLKIRSTKLEDSAMYFCASTSGTASGNTIYFGEGSWLTVV.

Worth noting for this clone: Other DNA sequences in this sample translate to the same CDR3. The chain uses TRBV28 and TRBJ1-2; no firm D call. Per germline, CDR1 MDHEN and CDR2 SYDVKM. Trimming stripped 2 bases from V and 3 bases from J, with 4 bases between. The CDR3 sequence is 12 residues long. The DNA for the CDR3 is TGTGCCAGCAGTTTAGCTGACTATGGCTACACCTTC. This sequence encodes CASSLADYGYTF.

The CDR3, as DNA: TGTGCCAGCAATCGACGGGGTGAGCAGTTCTTC. Its translation is CASNRRGEQFF. V is TRBV28 and J is TRBJ2-1; maybe TRBD2 (5 bases). The ends were cut back, 7 bases at V and 9 bases at J, with 10 bases in the middle. The CDR3 sequence is 11 residues long. Germline CDR1 MDHEN, CDR2 SYDVKM.

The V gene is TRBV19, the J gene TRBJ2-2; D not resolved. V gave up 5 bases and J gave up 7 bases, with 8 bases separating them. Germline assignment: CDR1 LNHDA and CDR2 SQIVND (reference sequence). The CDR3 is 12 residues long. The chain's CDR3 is CASSPWGGELFF. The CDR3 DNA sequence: TGTGCCAGTAGTCCCTGGGGCGGGGAGCTGTTTTTT.

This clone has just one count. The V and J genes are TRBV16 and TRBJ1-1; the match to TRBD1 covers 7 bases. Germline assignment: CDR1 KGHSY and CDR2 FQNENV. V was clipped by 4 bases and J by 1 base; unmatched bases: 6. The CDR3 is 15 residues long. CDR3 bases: TGTGCCAGCAGCCTGACAGGGACGGGGAACACTGAAGCTTTCTTT. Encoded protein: CASSLTGTGNTEAFF. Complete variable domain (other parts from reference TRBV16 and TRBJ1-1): GEEVAQTPKHLVRGEGQKAKLYCAPIKGHSYVFWYQQVLKNEFKFLISFQNENVFDETGMPKERFSAKCLPNSPCSLEIQATKLEDSAVYFCASSLTGTGNTEAFFGQGTRLTVV.

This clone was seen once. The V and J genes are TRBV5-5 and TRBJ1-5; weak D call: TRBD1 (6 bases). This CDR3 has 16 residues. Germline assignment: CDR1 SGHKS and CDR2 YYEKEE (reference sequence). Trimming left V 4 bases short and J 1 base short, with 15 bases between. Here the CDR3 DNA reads TGTGCCAGCAGCCTCGCGGGGGGGGGCAGCAATCAGCCCCAGCATTTT. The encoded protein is CASSLAGGGSNQPQHF.

CDR3 coding DNA: TGTGCCAGAACCGTACCACCGACGCAGTATTTT. Translated: CARTVPPTQYF. The gene calls are TRBV5-3 and TRBJ2-3; D gene unclear. TRBV5-3 carries the ORF label, with uncertain function. The V end lost 6 bases, the J end lost 9 bases, and 11 bases lay between the germline ends. The CDR3 consists of 11 residues.

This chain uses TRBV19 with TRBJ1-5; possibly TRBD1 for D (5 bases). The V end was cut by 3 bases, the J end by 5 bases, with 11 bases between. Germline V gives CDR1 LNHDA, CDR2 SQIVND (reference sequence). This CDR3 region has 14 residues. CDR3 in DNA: TGTGCCAGTAGTATCGGGACGGGATATCAGCCCCAGCATTTT. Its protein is CASSIGTGYQPQHF.

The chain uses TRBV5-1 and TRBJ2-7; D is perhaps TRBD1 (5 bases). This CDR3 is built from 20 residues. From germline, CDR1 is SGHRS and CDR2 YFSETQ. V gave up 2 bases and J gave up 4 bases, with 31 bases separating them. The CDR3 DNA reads TGCGCCAGCAGCTTCCACGTCCGTTACAGGTCACGAGTTAAGTCATACGAGCAGTACTTC. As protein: CASSFHVRYRSRVKSYEQYF.

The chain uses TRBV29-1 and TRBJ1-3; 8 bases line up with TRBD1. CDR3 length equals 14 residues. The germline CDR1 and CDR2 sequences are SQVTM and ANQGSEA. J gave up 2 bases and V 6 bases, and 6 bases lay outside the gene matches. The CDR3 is CSVRTTGAGNTIYF. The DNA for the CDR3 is TGCAGCGTCAGAACGACAGGGGCTGGAAACACCATATATTTT.

The CDR3 loop is CASSEVVGTRDYEQYF. The CDR3 coding sequence is TGTGCCAGCAGTGAAGTGGTGGGGACTAGGGACTACGAGCAGTACTTC. The chain couples TRBV2 to TRBJ2-7, with 8 bases fitting TRBD2. CDR3 size: 16 residues. Per the germline V gene, CDR1 is SNHLY and CDR2 is FYNNEI. V was pared by 1 base and J by 3 bases, with 8 bases of the junction left unmatched.

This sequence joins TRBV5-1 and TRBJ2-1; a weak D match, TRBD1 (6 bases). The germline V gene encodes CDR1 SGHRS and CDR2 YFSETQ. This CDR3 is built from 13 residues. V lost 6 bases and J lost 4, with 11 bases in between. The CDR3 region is CASNKDSYNEQFF. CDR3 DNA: TGCGCCAGCAATAAGGACAGTTACAATGAGCAGTTCTTC. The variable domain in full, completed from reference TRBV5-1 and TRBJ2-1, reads KAGVTQTPRYLIKTRGQQVTLSCSPISGHRSVSWYQQTPGQGLQFLFEYFSETQRNKGNFPGRFSGRQFSNSRSEMNVSTLELGDSALYLCASNKDSYNEQFFGPGTRLTVL.

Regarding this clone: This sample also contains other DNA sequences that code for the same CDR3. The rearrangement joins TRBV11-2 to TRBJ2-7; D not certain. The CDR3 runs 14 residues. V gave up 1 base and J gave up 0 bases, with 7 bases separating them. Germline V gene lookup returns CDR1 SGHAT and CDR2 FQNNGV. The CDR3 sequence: CASSLGGRSYEQYF. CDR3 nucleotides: TGTGCCAGCAGCTTAGGTGGGCGCTCCTACGAGCAGTACTTC.